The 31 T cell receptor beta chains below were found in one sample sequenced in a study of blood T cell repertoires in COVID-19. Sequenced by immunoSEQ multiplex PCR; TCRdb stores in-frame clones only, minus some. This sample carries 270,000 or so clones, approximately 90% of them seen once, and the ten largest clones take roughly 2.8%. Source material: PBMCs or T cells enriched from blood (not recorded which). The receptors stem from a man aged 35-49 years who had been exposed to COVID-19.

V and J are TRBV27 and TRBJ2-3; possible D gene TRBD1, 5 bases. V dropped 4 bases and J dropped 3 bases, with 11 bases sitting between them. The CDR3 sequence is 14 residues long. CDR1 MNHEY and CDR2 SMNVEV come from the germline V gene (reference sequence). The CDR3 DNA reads TGTGCCAGCAGTTGGGGCCAGTCGACAGATACGCAGTATTTT. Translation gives CASSWGQSTDTQYF.

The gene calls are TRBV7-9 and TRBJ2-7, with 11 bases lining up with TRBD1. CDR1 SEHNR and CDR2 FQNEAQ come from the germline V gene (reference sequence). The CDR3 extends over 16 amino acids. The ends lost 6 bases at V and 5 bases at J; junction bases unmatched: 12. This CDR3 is CASRNMQGQGDHEQYF. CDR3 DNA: TGTGCCAGCAGGAATATGCAGGGACAGGGGGACCACGAGCAGTACTTC. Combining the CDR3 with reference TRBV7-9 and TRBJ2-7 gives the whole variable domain DTGVSQNPRHKITKRGQNVTFRCDPISEHNRLYWYRQTLGQGPEFLTYFQNEAQLEKSRLLSDRFSAERPKGSFSTLEIQRTEQGDSAMYLCASRNMQGQGDHEQYFGPGTRLTVT.

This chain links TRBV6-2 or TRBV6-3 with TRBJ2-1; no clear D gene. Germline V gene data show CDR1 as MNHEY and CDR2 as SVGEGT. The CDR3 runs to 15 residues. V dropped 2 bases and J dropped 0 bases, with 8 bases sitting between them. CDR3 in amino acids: CASSYPQASYNEQFF. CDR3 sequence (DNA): TGTGCCAGCAGTTACCCCCAGGCCTCCTACAATGAGCAGTTCTTC.

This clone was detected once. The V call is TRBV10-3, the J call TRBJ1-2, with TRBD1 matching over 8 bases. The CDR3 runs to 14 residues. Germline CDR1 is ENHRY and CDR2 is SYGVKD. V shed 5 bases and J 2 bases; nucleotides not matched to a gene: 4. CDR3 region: CAISPDRANYGYTF. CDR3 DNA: TGTGCCATCAGTCCGGACAGGGCGAACTATGGCTACACCTTC.

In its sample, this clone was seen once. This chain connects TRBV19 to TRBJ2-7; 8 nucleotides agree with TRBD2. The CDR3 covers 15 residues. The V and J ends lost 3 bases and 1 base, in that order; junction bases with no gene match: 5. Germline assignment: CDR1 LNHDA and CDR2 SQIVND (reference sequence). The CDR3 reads CASSIGGRRSYEQYF. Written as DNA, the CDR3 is TGTGCCAGTAGTATCGGCGGGAGGAGGTCCTACGAGCAGTACTTC. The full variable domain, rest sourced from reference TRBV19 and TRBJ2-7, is DGGITQSPKYLFRKEGQNVTLSCEQNLNHDAMYWYRQDPGQGLRLIYYSQIVNDFQKGDIAEGYSVSREKKESFPLTVTSAQKNPTAFYLCASSIGGRRSYEQYFGPGTRLTVT.

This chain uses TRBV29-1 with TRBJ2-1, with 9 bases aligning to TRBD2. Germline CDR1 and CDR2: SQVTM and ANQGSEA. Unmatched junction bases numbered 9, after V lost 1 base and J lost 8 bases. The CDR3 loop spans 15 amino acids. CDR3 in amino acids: CSVEVASGTRDEQFF. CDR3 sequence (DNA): TGCAGCGTTGAAGTGGCTAGCGGGACCCGCGATGAGCAGTTCTTC.

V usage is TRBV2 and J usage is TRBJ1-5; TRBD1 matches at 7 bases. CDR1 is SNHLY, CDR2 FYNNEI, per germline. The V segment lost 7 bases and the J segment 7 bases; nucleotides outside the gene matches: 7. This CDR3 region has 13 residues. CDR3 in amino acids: CASKLQGSQPQHF. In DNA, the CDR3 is TGTGCCAGCAAACTACAGGGGTCCCAGCCCCAGCATTTT.

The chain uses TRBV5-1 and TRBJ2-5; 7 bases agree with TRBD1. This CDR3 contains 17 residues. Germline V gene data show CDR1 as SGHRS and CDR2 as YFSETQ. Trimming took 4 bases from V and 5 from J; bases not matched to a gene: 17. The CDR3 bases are TGCGCCAGCAGCCTCCGACAGGGCCACCACCCGGGGGAGACCCAGTACTTC. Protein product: CASSLRQGHHPGETQYF.

In nucleotides, the CDR3 is TGTGCCAGTAGTATGGGACAGTTTAACTATGGCTACACCTTC. Encoded protein: CASSMGQFNYGYTF. V and J are TRBV19 and TRBJ1-2; 7 bases map to TRBD1. Germline CDR1 and CDR2: LNHDA and SQIVND (reference sequence). V shed 3 bases, J shed 1 base, and the junction held 2 bases outside the gene matches. CDR3 length: 14 amino acids. Full variable domain (remainder filled in from reference TRBV19 and TRBJ1-2): DGGITQSPKYLFRKEGQNVTLSCEQNLNHDAMYWYRQDPGQGLRLIYYSQIVNDFQKGDIAEGYSVSREKKESFPLTVTSAQKNPTAFYLCASSMGQFNYGYTFGSGTRLTVV.

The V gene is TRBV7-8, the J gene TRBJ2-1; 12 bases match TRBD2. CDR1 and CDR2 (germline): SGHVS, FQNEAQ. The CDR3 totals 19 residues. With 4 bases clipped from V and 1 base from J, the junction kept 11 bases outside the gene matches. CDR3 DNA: TGTGCCAGCAGCTCAACTAGCGGGAGGACCGAACGATCCTACAATGAGCAGTTCTTC. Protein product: CASSSTSGRTERSYNEQFF.

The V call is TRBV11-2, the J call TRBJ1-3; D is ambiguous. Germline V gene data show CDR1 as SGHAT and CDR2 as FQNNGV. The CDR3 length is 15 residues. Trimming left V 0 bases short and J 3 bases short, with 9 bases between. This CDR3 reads CASSLDRRSGNTIYF. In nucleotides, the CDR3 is TGTGCCAGCAGCTTAGATCGGAGAAGTGGAAACACCATATATTTT.

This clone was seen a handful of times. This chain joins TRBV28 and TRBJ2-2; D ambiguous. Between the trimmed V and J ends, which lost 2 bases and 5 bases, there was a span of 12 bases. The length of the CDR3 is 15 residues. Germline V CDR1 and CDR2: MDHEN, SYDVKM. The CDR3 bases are TGTGCCAGCAGTTTAACCCCCACCGAGACCGGGGAGCTGTTTTTT. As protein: CASSLTPTETGELFF.

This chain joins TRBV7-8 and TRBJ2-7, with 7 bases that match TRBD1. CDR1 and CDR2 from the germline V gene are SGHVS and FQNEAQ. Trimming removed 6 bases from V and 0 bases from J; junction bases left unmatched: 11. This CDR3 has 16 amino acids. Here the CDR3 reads CASRRGQAPSSYEQYF. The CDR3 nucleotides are TGTGCCAGCAGGAGGGGGCAAGCGCCGAGCTCCTACGAGCAGTACTTC.

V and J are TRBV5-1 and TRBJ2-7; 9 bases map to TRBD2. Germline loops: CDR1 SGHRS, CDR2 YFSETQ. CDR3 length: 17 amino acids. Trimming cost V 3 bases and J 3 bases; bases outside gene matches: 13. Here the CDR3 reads CASSSIAGTSSIYEQYF. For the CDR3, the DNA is TGCGCCAGCAGCTCAATCGCCGGGACTAGCAGCATCTACGAGCAGTACTTC.

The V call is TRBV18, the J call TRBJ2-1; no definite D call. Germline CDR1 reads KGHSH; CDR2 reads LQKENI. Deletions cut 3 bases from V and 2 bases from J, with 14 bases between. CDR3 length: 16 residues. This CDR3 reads CASSPTTGYPYNEQFF. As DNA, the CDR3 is TGTGCCAGCTCACCCACCACCGGGTACCCCTACAATGAGCAGTTCTTC.

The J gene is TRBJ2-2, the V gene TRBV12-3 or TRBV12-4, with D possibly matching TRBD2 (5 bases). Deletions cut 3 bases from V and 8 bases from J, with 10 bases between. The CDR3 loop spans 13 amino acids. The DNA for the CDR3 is TGTGCCAGCAGTTTTAATAGCGTAGGGGAGCTGTTTTTT. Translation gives CASSFNSVGELFF.

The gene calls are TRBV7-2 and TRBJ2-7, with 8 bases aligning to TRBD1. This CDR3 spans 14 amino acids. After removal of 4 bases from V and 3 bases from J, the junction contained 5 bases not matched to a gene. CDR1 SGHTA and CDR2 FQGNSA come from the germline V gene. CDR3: CASSSLGQGYEQYF. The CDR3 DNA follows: TGTGCCAGCAGCTCCCTCGGACAGGGCTACGAGCAGTACTTC. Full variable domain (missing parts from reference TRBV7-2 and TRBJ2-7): GAGVSQSPSNKVTEKGKDVELRCDPISGHTALYWYRQSLGQGLEFLIYFQGNSAPDKSGLPSDRFSAERTGGSVSTLTIQRTQQEDSAVYLCASSSLGQGYEQYFGPGTRLTVT.

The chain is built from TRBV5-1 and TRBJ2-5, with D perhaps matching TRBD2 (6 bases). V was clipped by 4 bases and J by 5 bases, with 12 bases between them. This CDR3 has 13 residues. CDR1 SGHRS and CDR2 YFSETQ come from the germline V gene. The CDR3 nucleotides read TGCGCCAGCAGCGCCCGGCGGGGTGAGACCCAGTACTTC. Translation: CASSARRGETQYF. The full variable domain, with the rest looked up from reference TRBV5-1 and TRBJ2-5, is KAGVTQTPRYLIKTRGQQVTLSCSPISGHRSVSWYQQTPGQGLQFLFEYFSETQRNKGNFPGRFSGRQFSNSRSEMNVSTLELGDSALYLCASSARRGETQYFGPGTRLLVL.

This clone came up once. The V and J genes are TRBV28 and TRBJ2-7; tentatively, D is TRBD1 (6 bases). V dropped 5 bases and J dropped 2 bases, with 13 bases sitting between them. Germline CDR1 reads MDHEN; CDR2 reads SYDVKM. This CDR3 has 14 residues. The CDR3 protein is CASSPRQAPYEQYF. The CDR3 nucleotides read TGTGCCAGCAGTCCGCGACAGGCCCCCTACGAGCAGTACTTC.

The CDR3 region is CASSSGVRIYGYTF. The CDR3 nucleotides are TGTGCCAGCAGCTCAGGGGTGCGCATCTATGGCTACACCTTC. The chain uses TRBV11-2 and TRBJ1-2; tentative D call: TRBD1 (6 bases). V was clipped by 4 bases and J by 4 bases, with 13 bases between them. The germline V gene has CDR1 SGHAT and CDR2 FQNNGV. The CDR3 totals 14 residues.

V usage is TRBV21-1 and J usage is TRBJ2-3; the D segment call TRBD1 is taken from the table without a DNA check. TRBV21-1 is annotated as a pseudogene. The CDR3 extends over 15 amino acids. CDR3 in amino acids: CASRLTGPSKDTQYF. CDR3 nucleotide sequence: TGTGCCAGCAGATTGACAGGCCCTAGTAAGGATACGCAGTATTTT.

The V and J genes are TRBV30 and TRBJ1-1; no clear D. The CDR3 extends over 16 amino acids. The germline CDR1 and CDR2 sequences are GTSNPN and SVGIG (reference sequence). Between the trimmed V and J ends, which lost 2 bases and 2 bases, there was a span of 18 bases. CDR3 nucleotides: TGTGCCTGGAGTCGTCTGGGAGCAGCCGGAAACACTGAAGCTTTCTTT. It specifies CAWSRLGAAGNTEAFF.

The CDR3 coding sequence is TGTGCCAGCAGCTTACAGACAAACACTGAAGCTTTCTTT. This encodes CASSLQTNTEAFF. The rearrangement uses TRBV7-3 and TRBJ1-1, with D unresolved. Trimming removed 2 bases at V and 2 bases at J, with 6 bases between. Germline V gives CDR1 SGHTA, CDR2 FQGTGA. This CDR3 contains 13 residues.

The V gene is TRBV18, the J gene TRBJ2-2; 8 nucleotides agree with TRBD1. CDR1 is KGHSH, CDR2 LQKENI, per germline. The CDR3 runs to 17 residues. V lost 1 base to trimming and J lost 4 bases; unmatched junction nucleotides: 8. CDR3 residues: CASSPQAGQGGTGELFF. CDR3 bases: TGTGCCAGCTCACCACAGGCTGGACAGGGAGGCACCGGGGAGCTGTTTTTT.

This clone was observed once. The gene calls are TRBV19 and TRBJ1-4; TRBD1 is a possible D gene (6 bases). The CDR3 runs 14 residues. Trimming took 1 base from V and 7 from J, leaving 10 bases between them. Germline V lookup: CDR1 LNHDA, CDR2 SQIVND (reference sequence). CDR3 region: CASSIGTVSEKLFF. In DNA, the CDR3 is TGTGCCAGTAGTATAGGGACAGTCAGTGAAAAACTGTTTTTT.

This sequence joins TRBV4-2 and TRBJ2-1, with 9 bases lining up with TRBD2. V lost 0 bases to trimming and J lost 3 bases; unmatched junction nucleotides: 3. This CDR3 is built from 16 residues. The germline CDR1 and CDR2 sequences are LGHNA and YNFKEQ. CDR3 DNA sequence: TGTGCCAGCAGCCAAGATGTAGCGGGAGACTACAATGAGCAGTTCTTC. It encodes CASSQDVAGDYNEQFF.

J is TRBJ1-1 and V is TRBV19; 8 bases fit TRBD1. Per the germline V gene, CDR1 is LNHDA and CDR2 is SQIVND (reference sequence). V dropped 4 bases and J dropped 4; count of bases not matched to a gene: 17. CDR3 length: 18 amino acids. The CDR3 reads CASSTPDRGEGWGTEAFF. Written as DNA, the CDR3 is TGTGCCAGTAGTACCCCAGACAGGGGAGAAGGTTGGGGCACTGAAGCTTTCTTT.

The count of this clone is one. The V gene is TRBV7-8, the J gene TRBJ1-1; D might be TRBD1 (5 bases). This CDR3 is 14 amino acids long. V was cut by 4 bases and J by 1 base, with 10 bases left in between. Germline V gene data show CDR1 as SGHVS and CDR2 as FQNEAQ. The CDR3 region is CASSSQTGNTEAFF. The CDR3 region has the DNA TGTGCCAGCAGCTCGCAAACAGGGAACACTGAAGCTTTCTTT.

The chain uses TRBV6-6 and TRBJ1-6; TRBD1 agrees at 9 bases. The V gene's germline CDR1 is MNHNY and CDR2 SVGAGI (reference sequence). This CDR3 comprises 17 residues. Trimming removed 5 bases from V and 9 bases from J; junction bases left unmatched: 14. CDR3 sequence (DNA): TGTGCCAGCAGTCCTCACTCCGGGACAGGGTTTTTTTCACCCCTCCACTTT. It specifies CASSPHSGTGFFSPLHF.

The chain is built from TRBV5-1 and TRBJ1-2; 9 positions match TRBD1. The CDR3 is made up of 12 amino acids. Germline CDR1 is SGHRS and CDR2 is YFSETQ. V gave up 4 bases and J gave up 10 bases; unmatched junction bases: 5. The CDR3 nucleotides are TGCGCCAGCAGCGGAGGGGACAGGGACTACACCTTC. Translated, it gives CASSGGDRDYTF.

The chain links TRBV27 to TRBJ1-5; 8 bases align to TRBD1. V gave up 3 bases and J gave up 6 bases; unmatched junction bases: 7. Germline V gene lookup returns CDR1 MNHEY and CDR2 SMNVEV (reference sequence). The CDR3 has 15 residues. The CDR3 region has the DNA TGTGCCAGCAGTTTCGCGGACAGGGTGGGTCAGCCCCAGCATTTT. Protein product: CASSFADRVGQPQHF.